Shown below are 20 T cell receptor beta chains from a single sample sequenced in a study of technical replicates of blood from a few donors. Measured with immunoSEQ multiplex PCR; TCRdb has only the in-frame clones, and not every one. In the table there are 74,000 or so clones, about nine tenths of which are singletons. The source material was T cells isolated from PBMCs. The receptors were gathered from a human donor in good health.

The chain couples TRBV7-9 to TRBJ2-3, with 9 bases aligning to TRBD1. V lost 5 bases, J lost 3 bases, and 6 bases stayed unmatched. The CDR3 runs to 15 residues. Germline CDR1 is SEHNR and CDR2 is FQNEAQ (reference sequence). The CDR3 loop is CASSEQGARTDTQYF. CDR3 DNA: TGTGCCAGCAGCGAACAGGGGGCGCGGACAGATACGCAGTATTTT.

The V and J genes are TRBV11-2 and TRBJ1-2; 7 positions agree with TRBD1. The V gene end was trimmed by 3 bases and the J gene end by 0 bases; junction bases not matched to a gene: 4. The CDR3 totals 15 residues. The germline V gene encodes CDR1 SGHAT and CDR2 FQNNGV. CDR3 nucleotides: TGTGCCAGCAGCTTCGCGGGACAGCCTAACTATGGCTACACCTTC. Protein: CASSFAGQPNYGYTF.

The gene calls are TRBV7-2 and TRBJ2-7, with D tentatively TRBD2 (6 bases). CDR1 is SGHTA, CDR2 FQGNSA, per germline. CDR3 length: 13 amino acids. The V and J ends lost 3 bases and 3 bases respectively, with 9 bases between them. Here the CDR3 DNA reads TGTGCCAGCAGCTTTAGCGGTTACTACGAGCAGTACTTC. The encoded protein is CASSFSGYYEQYF.

The chain uses TRBV6-5 and TRBJ2-2; 9 positions match TRBD2. V gave up 6 bases and J gave up 7 bases; unmatched junction bases: 9. The CDR3 extends over 15 amino acids. CDR1 and CDR2 (germline): MNHEY, SVGAGI. The CDR3 DNA reads as TGTGCCAGCAGCTTTAGCGGGGGAACTCTCGGGGAGCTGTTTTTT. Protein: CASSFSGGTLGELFF.

Comment on this clone: The germline gene is not matched at one end of the junction; a read error may be the cause. The chain links TRBV7-2 to TRBJ1-2; 8 nucleotides line up with TRBD1. The CDR3 length is 15 residues. Germline lookup yields CDR1 SGHTA and CDR2 FQGNSA. Written as DNA, the CDR3 is TGTGCCAGCAGCCCACACCGGGACAGGCTCTATAGCTACACCTTC. Residues: CASSPHRDRLYSYTF.

This clone was detected only once. J is TRBJ1-5 and V is TRBV2, with no clear D. V was trimmed by 5 bases and J by 2 bases, leaving 16 bases between them. Germline V CDR1 and CDR2: SNHLY, FYNNEI. The CDR3 runs to 16 residues. The CDR3 protein is CASSRRVHIGNQPQHF. CDR3 sequence (DNA): TGTGCCAGCAGTCGGAGGGTACATATTGGCAATCAGCCCCAGCATTTT. Supplemented by reference TRBV2 and TRBJ1-5, the full variable domain reads EPEVTQTPSHQVTQMGQEVILRCVPISNHLYFYWYRQILGQKVEFLVSFYNNEISEKSEIFDDQFSVERPDGSNFTLKIRSTKLEDSAMYFCASSRRVHIGNQPQHFGDGTRLSIL.

This clone occurred once. J is TRBJ2-3 and V is TRBV4-1; 9 nucleotides line up with TRBD2. The CDR3 is 18 residues long. CDR1 and CDR2 from the germline V gene are MGHRA and YSYEKL. V shed 6 bases and J 5 bases; nucleotides not matched to a gene: 18. This CDR3 reads CASSLGRPGRGGGDTQYF. CDR3 bases: TGCGCCAGCAGTTTAGGACGTCCGGGGCGGGGGGGTGGAGATACGCAGTATTTT.

The genes are TRBV2 and TRBJ2-7; 9 nucleotides align to TRBD2. V trimming: 3 bases; J trimming: 3 bases; junction bases outside the gene matches: 9. This CDR3 comprises 16 residues. Germline CDR1 reads SNHLY; CDR2 reads FYNNEI. Written as DNA, the CDR3 is TGTGCCAGCAGTGAGACAGGAGCGGGAGGAGGCTACGAGCAGTACTTC. This encodes CASSETGAGGGYEQYF.

The chain links TRBV18 to TRBJ2-7, with D possibly matching TRBD2 (6 bases). CDR3 length equals 13 residues. Trimming removed 2 bases at V and 6 bases at J, with 11 bases between. Germline V gene lookup returns CDR1 KGHSH and CDR2 LQKENI. The CDR3 coding sequence is TGTGCCAGCTCACCAGGGGAGGTTGGCGAGCAGTACTTC. This gives the protein CASSPGEVGEQYF.

The gene calls are TRBV9 and TRBJ2-2, with D uncertain. There are 12 residues in the CDR3. Trimming took off 4 bases at V and 3 bases at J, with 4 bases between the two ends. The germline V gene encodes CDR1 SGDLS and CDR2 YYNGEE. The CDR3 protein is CASSPDTGELFF. As DNA, the CDR3 is TGTGCCAGCAGCCCCGACACCGGGGAGCTGTTTTTT.

This chain links TRBV5-6 with TRBJ2-7; D might be TRBD1 (6 bases). The V gene lost 4 bases and the J gene lost 0 bases, with 11 bases spanning the gap. The CDR3 totals 14 residues. The germline gives CDR1 SGHDT, CDR2 YYEEEE. CDR3: CASSQDRNSYEQYF. CDR3 sequence (DNA): TGTGCCAGCAGCCAAGACAGGAACTCCTACGAGCAGTACTTC.

V usage is TRBV9 and J usage is TRBJ1-2; 8 bases match TRBD1. In germline, CDR1 is SGDLS, CDR2 YYNGEE. V shed 4 bases and J 0 bases; nucleotides not matched to a gene: 5. This CDR3 has 15 residues. CDR3: CASSPTGEANYGYTF. For the CDR3, the DNA is TGTGCCAGCAGCCCGACAGGGGAGGCTAACTATGGCTACACCTTC.

The rearrangement joins TRBV11-2 to TRBJ2-5; D not resolved. V shed 5 bases and J shed 2 bases, with 9 bases lying between them. Germline lookup yields CDR1 SGHAT and CDR2 FQNNGV. The CDR3 length is 13 residues. The CDR3: CASSLHRQETQYF. The CDR3, as DNA: TGTGCCAGCAGCCTCCATCGGCAAGAGACCCAGTACTTC.

The V and J genes are TRBV29-1 and TRBJ2-7; tentatively, D is TRBD2 (5 bases). This CDR3 comprises 14 residues. Trimming removed 4 bases at V and 3 bases at J, with 16 bases between. CDR1 is SQVTM, CDR2 ANQGSEA, per germline. For the CDR3, the DNA is TGCAGCGTTGGGTTCCCGACCGGGGACTACGAGCAGTACTTC. Protein product: CSVGFPTGDYEQYF.

The rearrangement uses TRBV11-2 and TRBJ2-7, with 8 positions matching TRBD1. The germline V gene has CDR1 SGHAT and CDR2 FQNNGV. This CDR3 contains 15 residues. V lost 3 bases to trimming and J lost 3 bases; unmatched junction nucleotides: 7. DNA of the CDR3: TGTGCCAGCAGCTTTAATGGACAGGGCCTCTACGAGCAGTACTTC. Its protein is CASSFNGQGLYEQYF.

V and J are TRBV29-1 and TRBJ1-1; maybe TRBD1 (6 bases). The CDR3 is 15 amino acids. V was clipped by 1 base and J by 6 bases, with 18 bases between them. Germline V gene sequence: CDR1 SQVTM, CDR2 ANQGSEA. CDR3 DNA: TGCAGCGTTGAAGCGACGGGGTGGGGGCCCTCTGAAGCTTTCTTT. It is translated as CSVEATGWGPSEAFF. The entire variable domain, with the rest obtained from reference TRBV29-1 and TRBJ1-1, is as follows: SAVISQKPSRDICQRGTSLTIQCQVDSQVTMMFWYRQQPGQSLTLIATANQGSEATYESGFVIDKFPISRPNLTFSTLTVSNMSPEDSSIYLCSVEATGWGPSEAFFGQGTRLTVV.

The chain joins TRBV5-1 to TRBJ1-1, with 7 positions matching TRBD1. The V segment lost 3 bases and the J segment 7 bases; nucleotides outside the gene matches: 9. The CDR3 is 14 amino acids. Germline V gene lookup returns CDR1 SGHRS and CDR2 YFSETQ. The DNA of the CDR3 is TGCGCCAGCAGCTGGCGGGAGGGGGCGCATGAAGCTTTCTTT. It specifies CASSWREGAHEAFF.

V usage is TRBV6-5 and J usage is TRBJ1-3, with 9 positions matching TRBD1. With 5 bases clipped from V and 6 bases from J, the junction kept 8 bases outside the gene matches. CDR1 is MNHEY, CDR2 SVGAGI, per germline. The CDR3 covers 15 residues. This chain's CDR3 is CASSPPGQGLNTIYF. The CDR3, as DNA: TGTGCCAGCAGTCCCCCGGGACAGGGTCTAAACACCATATATTTT.

The chain employs TRBV27 and TRBJ1-4, with 7 bases lining up with TRBD1. The V gene's germline CDR1 is MNHEY and CDR2 SMNVEV (reference sequence). The CDR3 length is 17 residues. J gave up 6 bases and V 1 base, and 11 bases lay outside the gene matches. CDR3 residues: CASSLLWRQGLDEKLFF. In DNA form, the CDR3 reads TGTGCCAGCAGTTTATTGTGGCGACAGGGACTAGATGAAAAACTGTTTTTT.

For the CDR3, the DNA is TGCGCCAGCAGCGAACAGGGTTCCGGGGCCAACGTCCTGACTTTC. Translation: CASSEQGSGANVLTF. V is TRBV5-1 and J is TRBJ2-6; D is possibly TRBD1 (6 bases). The germline V gene encodes CDR1 SGHRS and CDR2 YFSETQ. The CDR3 runs 15 residues. V lost 4 bases and J 4 bases, leaving 12 bases between the germline ends.